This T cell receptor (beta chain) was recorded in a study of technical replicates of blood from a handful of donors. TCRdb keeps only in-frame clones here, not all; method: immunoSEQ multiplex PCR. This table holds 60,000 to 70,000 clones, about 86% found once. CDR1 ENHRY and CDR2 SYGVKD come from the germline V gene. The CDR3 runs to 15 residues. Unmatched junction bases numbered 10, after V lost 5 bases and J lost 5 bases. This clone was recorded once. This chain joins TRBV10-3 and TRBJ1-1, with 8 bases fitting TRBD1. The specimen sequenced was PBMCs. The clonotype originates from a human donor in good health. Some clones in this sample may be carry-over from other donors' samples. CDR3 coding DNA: TGTGCCATCAGTCCCCTAGGACAGGGCCGGACTGAAGCTTTCTTT. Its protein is CAISPLGQGRTEAFF.